The 14 T cell receptor beta chains below come from one sample, sequenced in a study of blood T cell repertoires in COVID-19. TCRdb's copy holds only in-frame clones and misses some; the assay was immunoSEQ multiplex PCR. The repertoire holds about 120,000 clones, with approximately 88% as singletons. Source material: peripheral blood. These receptors were collected from a middle-aged man with acute or convalescent COVID-19.

The chain recombines TRBV19 with TRBJ1-1; 7 nucleotides align to TRBD1. This CDR3 is built from 16 residues. The ends lost 8 bases at V and 1 base at J; junction bases unmatched: 13. The germline V gene encodes CDR1 LNHDA and CDR2 SQIVND (reference sequence). CDR3 protein: CASRYNTGVGNTEAFF. CDR3 in DNA: TGTGCCAGTCGATACAATACAGGGGTGGGGAACACTGAAGCTTTCTTT.

The chain combines TRBV11-3 with TRBJ2-1, with D perhaps matching TRBD2 (6 bases). This CDR3 is built from 13 residues. Germline-derived CDR1 and CDR2 are SGHNT and YENEEA. V lost 1 base and J 9 bases, leaving 10 bases between the germline ends. CDR3 sequence (DNA): TGTGCCAGCAGCTTAGGGGGGGTCGGTGAGCAGTTCTTC. Translating it yields CASSLGGVGEQFF. Looking up the rest from reference TRBV11-3 and TRBJ2-1 gives the full variable domain: EAGVVQSPRYKIIEKKQPVAFWCNPISGHNTLYWYLQNLGQGPELLIRYENEEAVDDSQLPKDRFSAERLKGVDSTLKIQPAELGDSAVYLCASSLGGVGEQFFGPGTRLTVL.

The chain joins TRBV24-1 to TRBJ2-3, with D possibly TRBD2 on 5 matching bases. The V end lost 3 bases, the J end lost 6 bases, and 12 bases lay between the germline ends. The V gene's germline CDR1 is KGHDR and CDR2 SFDVKD. The CDR3 extends over 14 amino acids. CDR3 sequence: CATSDPGMRDTQYF. Here the CDR3 DNA reads TGTGCCACCAGTGATCCCGGGATGAGGGATACGCAGTATTTT.

This chain links TRBV19 with TRBJ2-3; TRBD2 aligns across 13 bases. This CDR3 region has 16 residues. V lost 9 bases and J lost 2; bases outside the gene matches: 8. Germline CDR1 and CDR2: LNHDA and SQIVND (reference sequence). CDR3: CASGLAGVTFTDTQYF. CDR3 sequence (DNA): TGTGCCAGCGGACTAGCGGGGGTGACCTTCACAGATACGCAGTATTTT.

The chain couples TRBV7-9 to TRBJ2-2; 11 positions agree with TRBD2. CDR1 and CDR2 from the germline V gene are SEHNR and FQNEAQ (reference sequence). This CDR3 has 15 residues. V dropped 6 bases and J dropped 4; count of bases not matched to a gene: 4. The CDR3 DNA is TGTGCCAGCAGTCCGCTAGCGGGGGGCACCGGGGAGCTGTTTTTT. Amino acid sequence: CASSPLAGGTGELFF.

CDR3: CASSPPSAGSDTQYF. The CDR3 region has the DNA TGTGCCAGCTCACCACCCTCTGCGGGGTCAGATACGCAGTATTTT. V and J are TRBV18 and TRBJ2-3; possible D gene TRBD2, 6 bases. The CDR3 consists of 15 residues. V shed 0 bases and J shed 4 bases, with 11 bases lying between them. The germline V gene encodes CDR1 KGHSH and CDR2 LQKENI.

The genes are TRBV5-8 and TRBJ1-5, with 9 bases aligning to TRBD1. Germline values: CDR1 SGHTS, CDR2 YDEGEE. The J segment lost 5 bases and the V segment lost 9 bases, leaving 3 bases of the junction unmatched. The CDR3 totals 12 residues. The CDR3 reads CATRQGDQPQHF. The CDR3, as DNA: TGTGCCACAAGACAGGGGGATCAGCCCCAGCATTTT.

The chain combines TRBV7-2 with TRBJ2-7, with D tentatively TRBD2 (6 bases). CDR3 length equals 17 residues. Per the germline V gene, CDR1 is SGHTA and CDR2 is FQGNSA. V lost 5 bases, J lost 0 bases, and 20 bases lay in between. The CDR3 spells CASSRLAGTFSSYEQYF. The CDR3 DNA reads TGTGCCAGCAGCCGTCTTGCGGGGACTTTTAGCTCCTACGAGCAGTACTTC.

This clone was seen only once. The chain recombines TRBV19 with TRBJ2-3, with 13 bases identical to TRBD2. The CDR3 loop spans 15 amino acids. Germline values: CDR1 LNHDA, CDR2 SQIVND (reference sequence). The trim removed 8 bases at V and 2 bases at J, leaving 4 bases unmatched. The CDR3 nucleotides read TGTGCCAGTGAGGGACTAGCGGGGCCCACAGATACGCAGTATTTT. Translated, it gives CASEGLAGPTDTQYF. Complete variable domain (other parts from reference TRBV19 and TRBJ2-3): DGGITQSPKYLFRKEGQNVTLSCEQNLNHDAMYWYRQDPGQGLRLIYYSQIVNDFQKGDIAEGYSVSREKKESFPLTVTSAQKNPTAFYLCASEGLAGPTDTQYFGPGTRLTVL.

The chain recombines TRBV6-4 with TRBJ1-2, with TRBD1 matching 7 bases. J lost 8 bases, V lost 3 bases, and 9 bases had no gene match. The germline V gene encodes CDR1 MRHNA and CDR2 SNTAGT. CDR3 length: 14 residues. The CDR3 loop reads CASSEQQGMGGYTF. The CDR3 DNA reads TGTGCCAGCAGTGAACAACAGGGGATGGGAGGCTACACCTTC.

The chain couples TRBV7-2 to TRBJ1-3; no definite D call. Germline V CDR1 and CDR2: SGHTA, FQGNSA. Trimming removed 5 bases at V and 0 bases at J, with 14 bases between. CDR3 length: 16 residues. CDR3 in DNA: TGTGCCAGCAGCGTTTTCCCACAGAGCTCTGGAAACACCATATATTTT. The encoded protein is CASSVFPQSSGNTIYF.

The table lists this clone with a count of one. This chain connects TRBV2 to TRBJ2-2; 8 nucleotides match TRBD1. Germline trimming cut 8 bases from V and 1 base from J; bases unmatched to any gene: 9. Germline-derived CDR1 and CDR2 are SNHLY and FYNNEI. This CDR3 has 16 amino acids. As DNA, the CDR3 is TGTGCCAGCCTCCCCCCCGGGACAGGGAACACCGGGGAGCTGTTTTTT. Protein: CASLPPGTGNTGELFF. Drawing the rest from reference TRBV2 and TRBJ2-2, the complete variable domain is EPEVTQTPSHQVTQMGQEVILRCVPISNHLYFYWYRQILGQKVEFLVSFYNNEISEKSEIFDDQFSVERPDGSNFTLKIRSTKLEDSAMYFCASLPPGTGNTGELFFGEGSRLTVL.

The chain recombines TRBV5-1 with TRBJ2-4; D possibly corresponds to TRBD2 (7 bases). The germline V gene has CDR1 SGHRS and CDR2 YFSETQ. The V end was cut by 4 bases, the J end by 8 bases, with 16 bases between. The CDR3 loop spans 14 amino acids. The chain's CDR3 is CASSPWGGSDIQYF. Here the CDR3 DNA reads TGCGCCAGCAGCCCCTGGGGGGGCTCGGACATTCAGTACTTC.

The chain is built from TRBV6-6 and TRBJ1-2; D might be TRBD1 (5 bases). CDR3 length equals 13 residues. V was cut by 10 bases and J by 8 bases, with 20 bases left in between. In germline, CDR1 is MNHNY, CDR2 SVGAGI (reference sequence). Here the CDR3 DNA reads TGTGCCACCCGCAAGGGGCAGGGTCTAGGCTACACCTTC. Its translation: CATRKGQGLGYTF.